These 24 T cell receptor beta chains share one sample of origin, sequenced in a study of identical twins. One entry per CDR3 protein results from TCRdb running MiXCR on the 5' RACE reads. The sample yields 550,000 to 800,000 distinct CDR3 sequences, about 7% seen once. The same specimen was also included in a second study, on yellow fever vaccine responses in identical twins.

Sequencing was performed on PBMCs. These receptors were obtained from a woman aged 18 to 35 in good health.

CDR3 in DNA: TGTGCCAGCAGCGTACCCGTTGGAAGCGGTTACATTCAGTACTTC. This sequence encodes CASSVPVGSGYIQYF. The chain is built from TRBV9 and TRBJ2-4, with a tentative D call TRBD2 (5 bases). Trimming took off 1 base at V and 8 bases at J, with 16 bases between the two ends. This CDR3 contains 15 residues. Germline CDR1 reads SGDLS; CDR2 reads YYNGEE. The full variable domain, its missing parts supplied by reference TRBV9 and TRBJ2-4, is DSGVTQTPKHLITATGQRVTLRCSPRSGDLSVYWYQQSLDQGLQFLIQYYNGEERAKGNILERFSAQQFPDLHSELNLSSLELGDSALYFCASSVPVGSGYIQYFGAGTRLSVL.

CDR3 amino acids: CASSWPAVINEQFF. CDR3 nucleotide sequence: TGCGCCAGCAGCTGGCCAGCGGTAATAAATGAGCAGTTCTTC. V is TRBV5-1 and J is TRBJ2-1; the D gene is possibly TRBD2 (5 bases). CDR1 and CDR2 from the germline V gene are SGHRS and YFSETQ. Trimming left V 3 bases short and J 7 bases short, with 14 bases between. The CDR3 loop spans 14 amino acids.

This clonotype has just a few counts. V gene TRBV5-6 combines with J gene TRBJ2-5; TRBD1 or TRBD2 may be the D gene (5 bases each). The ends were cut back, 4 bases at V and 11 bases at J, with 18 bases in the middle. This CDR3 spans 13 amino acids. CDR1 and CDR2 (germline): SGHDT, YYEEEE. CDR3 protein: CASSHGTRAAQYF. The CDR3 region has the DNA TGTGCCAGCAGCCACGGGACCCGTGCAGCTCAGTACTTC.

This chain uses TRBV12-3 or TRBV12-4 with TRBJ2-2; D tentatively fits TRBD1 or TRBD2 (5 bases each). CDR3 size: 18 residues. V lost 10 bases to trimming and J lost 5 bases, with 29 bases between them. CDR3 amino acids: CAICLVVGGDRFTGELFF. In nucleotides, the CDR3 is TGTGCCATCTGTTTAGTCGTTGGGGGAGATCGTTTTACCGGGGAGCTGTTTTTT.

This chain links TRBV9 with TRBJ2-2, with D possibly matching TRBD2 (5 bases). V lost 3 bases and J lost 0, with 9 bases in between. The CDR3 is made up of 15 amino acids. CDR1 is SGDLS and CDR2 is YYNGEE in the germline V gene. The CDR3, as DNA: TGTGCCAGCAGCGAGAGCGGCACGAACACCGGGGAGCTGTTTTTT. This encodes CASSESGTNTGELFF.

DNA for the CDR3: TGTGCCAGCAGTTACCCCGGACAGCGAGAGACCCAGTACTTC. It yields the protein CASSYPGQRETQYF. The gene calls are TRBV6-5 and TRBJ2-5, with D possibly matching TRBD1 (6 bases). The CDR3 spans 14 residues. Germline CDR1 is MNHEY and CDR2 is SVGAGI. V lost 2 bases and J 4 bases, leaving 11 bases between the germline ends.

This chain uses TRBV24-1 with TRBJ2-6, with D perhaps assigned TRBD1 or TRBD2 (5 bases each). V lost 5 bases and J lost 0, with 10 bases in between. The CDR3 loop spans 16 amino acids. The germline V gene has CDR1 KGHDR and CDR2 SFDVKD. CDR3 loop: CATSAREISGANVLTF. CDR3 sequence (DNA): TGTGCCACCAGTGCCAGGGAGATCTCTGGGGCCAACGTCCTGACTTTC.

This clonotype was counted a few times. The chain employs TRBV29-1 and TRBJ2-1, with a tentative D call TRBD2 (7 bases). V dropped 7 bases and J dropped 6 bases, with 22 bases sitting between them. The CDR3 loop spans 15 amino acids. Per the germline V gene, CDR1 is SQVTM and CDR2 is ANQGSEA. CDR3 sequence reads: CSAGQTSNSPNEQFF. CDR3 in DNA: TGCAGCGCCGGACAGACTAGCAATAGTCCCAATGAGCAGTTCTTC.

This clonotype was counted ten times or more. This sequence joins TRBV7-2 and TRBJ2-3; no clear D. CDR1 and CDR2 (germline): SGHTA, FQGNSA. The CDR3 covers 14 residues. Deletions cut 1 base from V and 5 bases from J, with 10 bases between. In DNA form, the CDR3 reads TGTGCCAGCAGCTTAGGAGATGGGGTAGATACGCAGTATTTT. This sequence encodes CASSLGDGVDTQYF. The whole variable domain, remainder taken from reference TRBV7-2 and TRBJ2-3, is GAGVSQSPSNKVTEKGKDVELRCDPISGHTALYWYRQSLGQGLEFLIYFQGNSAPDKSGLPSDRFSAERTGGSVSTLTIQRTQQEDSAVYLCASSLGDGVDTQYFGPGTRLTVL.

In its sample, this clonotype was seen many times. This chain joins TRBV10-3 and TRBJ2-7; D uncertain. This CDR3 comprises 14 residues. Germline lookup yields CDR1 ENHRY and CDR2 SYGVKD. The germline V and J ends were trimmed by 0 bases and 4 bases, with 10 bases remaining between them. The CDR3 is CAISESTAVYEQYV. The CDR3 nucleotides read TGTGCCATCAGTGAGTCGACGGCAGTATACGAGCAGTACGTC.

This clonotype was detected a few times. The chain links TRBV21-1 to TRBJ2-1; TRBD1 was called by the table and not checked on the DNA. TRBV21-1 is tagged as a pseudogene. The CDR3 has 18 amino acids. Written as DNA, the CDR3 is TGTGCCAGCAGCAAGGTGGGGGGGCCCCTTAGCTCCTACAATGAGCAGTTCTTC. It specifies CASSKVGGPLSSYNEQFF.

The chain has TRBV27 and TRBJ1-1, with a possible D match to TRBD1 (6 bases). CDR3 length equals 14 residues. V lost 5 bases and J 0 bases, leaving 10 bases between the germline ends. CDR1 and CDR2 (germline): MNHEY, SMNVEV (reference sequence). The CDR3 sequence is CASSDAGVNTEAFF. The DNA for the CDR3 is TGTGCCAGCAGTGATGCAGGGGTGAACACTGAAGCTTTCTTT.

This clonotype was recorded many times. The chain's CDR3 is CARGQGHGYTF. The CDR3 DNA is TGTGCCAGGGGACAGGGCCATGGCTACACCTTC. The chain is built from TRBV2 and TRBJ1-2, with 9 bases lining up with TRBD1. This CDR3 has 11 residues. Per the germline V gene, CDR1 is SNHLY and CDR2 is FYNNEI. V lost 9 bases to trimming and J lost 6 bases; unmatched junction nucleotides: 2. Using reference TRBV2 and TRBJ1-2 for the parts outside the CDR3, the full variable domain is EPEVTQTPSHQVTQMGQEVILRCVPISNHLYFYWYRQILGQKVEFLVSFYNNEISEKSEIFDDQFSVERPDGSNFTLKIRSTKLEDSAMYFCARGQGHGYTFGSGTRLTVV.

This clonotype was counted a few times. This chain joins TRBV9 and TRBJ1-2; tentatively, D is TRBD1 (5 bases). V was trimmed by 4 bases and J by 3 bases, leaving 13 bases between them. This CDR3 has 14 residues. Germline CDR1 is SGDLS and CDR2 is YYNGEE. The CDR3 DNA reads as TGTGCCAGCAGCCCCGGGGGGGACGACTATGGCTACACCTTC. Its protein product is CASSPGGDDYGYTF.

This clonotype was seen more than once but under ten times. The chain recombines TRBV5-1 with TRBJ1-4, with D tentatively TRBD1 (6 bases). CDR3 length: 16 residues. The V gene's germline CDR1 is SGHRS and CDR2 YFSETQ. V was pared by 4 bases and J by 8 bases, with 21 bases between. The CDR3 coding sequence is TGCGCCAGCAGCAGGAAACAGGCTTCCCAGGGGGAAAAACTGTTTTTT. Protein sequence: CASSRKQASQGEKLFF.

This clonotype was picked up many times. The rearrangement uses TRBV6-5 and TRBJ1-1, with 7 bases lining up with TRBD1. Germline values: CDR1 MNHEY, CDR2 SVGAGI. There are 15 residues in the CDR3. Trimming removed 2 bases from V and 2 bases from J; junction bases left unmatched: 5. The CDR3 coding sequence is TGTGCCAGCAGTTACCAGAACAGGGGCAACACTGAAGCTTTCTTT. This translates into CASSYQNRGNTEAFF.

This clonotype was observed many times. The genes are TRBV7-9 and TRBJ1-6; no clear D. Trimming stripped 2 bases from V and 10 bases from J, with 6 bases between. This CDR3 spans 12 amino acids. Germline V CDR1 and CDR2: SEHNR, FQNEAQ (reference sequence). CDR3 bases: TGTGCCAGCAGCTTAACCGGGTCACCCCTCCACTTT. Translation: CASSLTGSPLHF.

In this sample, this clonotype turned up a few times. J is TRBJ1-2 and V is TRBV18, with a tentative D call TRBD1 (6 bases). This CDR3 contains 13 residues. Germline CDR1 KGHSH, CDR2 LQKENI. The V and J ends lost 6 bases and 4 bases respectively, with 12 bases between them. The CDR3 here is CASSTGQGYGYTF. The CDR3 DNA reads TGTGCCAGCTCGACGGGACAAGGCTATGGCTACACCTTC. The complete variable domain, with remaining parts taken from reference TRBV18 and TRBJ1-2, reads NAGVMQNPRHLVRRRGQEARLRCSPMKGHSHVYWYRQLPEEGLKFMVYLQKENIIDESGMPKERFSAEFPKEGPSILRIQQVVRGDSAAYFCASSTGQGYGYTFGSGTRLTVV.

This clonotype came up a few times. This chain uses TRBV5-5 with TRBJ1-6, with no clear D. V lost 1 base and J 5 bases, leaving 7 bases between the germline ends. The length of the CDR3 is 14 residues. Germline CDR1 SGHKS, CDR2 YYEKEE (reference sequence). As DNA, the CDR3 is TGTGCCAGCAGCTTGTGGGAGAATAATTCACCCCTCCACTTT. This sequence encodes CASSLWENNSPLHF.

The CDR3 DNA is TGTGCCAGCAGCTCCAGGGTAGGGGGGGGCCCAGATACGCAGTATTTT. As protein: CASSSRVGGGPDTQYF. The chain couples TRBV11-2 to TRBJ2-3, with D possibly TRBD2 on 7 matching bases. Germline assignment: CDR1 SGHAT and CDR2 FQNNGV. The ends were cut back, 4 bases at V and 4 bases at J, with 18 bases in the middle. The CDR3 consists of 16 residues.

This clonotype has ten or more counts. The rearrangement uses TRBV5-1 and TRBJ2-2; D ambiguous. Trimming stripped 7 bases from V and 1 base from J, with 8 bases between. CDR1 is SGHRS and CDR2 is YFSETQ in the germline V gene. The CDR3 runs 13 residues. The CDR3 DNA reads TGCGCCAGCGGGCCGGAGAACACCGGGGAGCTGTTTTTT. This sequence encodes CASGPENTGELFF.

This clonotype was seen only once. The chain links TRBV15 to TRBJ2-5; unclear D gene. This CDR3 region has 13 residues. V lost 1 base and J lost 5, with 8 bases in between. CDR1 is LNHNV, CDR2 YYDKDF, per germline (reference sequence). CDR3 loop: CATSRGVYETQYF. CDR3 coding DNA: TGTGCCACCAGCAGAGGGGTTTACGAGACCCAGTACTTC.

In its sample, this clonotype was seen a few times. V usage is TRBV3-1 and J usage is TRBJ1-2, with D possibly TRBD1 on 5 matching bases. The CDR3 is 14 amino acids. CDR1 is LGHDT and CDR2 is YNNKEL in the germline V gene (reference sequence). Deletions cut 3 bases from V and 8 bases from J, with 16 bases between. Here the CDR3 DNA reads TGTGCCAGCAGCCAGGAAAGGGGAGACTTCGGCTACACCTTC. Amino acids: CASSQERGDFGYTF. Looking up the rest from reference TRBV3-1 and TRBJ1-2 gives the full variable domain: DTAVSQTPKYLVTQMGNDKSIKCEQNLGHDTMYWYKQDSKKFLKIMFSYNNKELIINETVPNRFSPKSPDKAHLNLHINSLELGDSAVYFCASSQERGDFGYTFGSGTRLTVV.

In this sample, this clonotype turned up a few times. The chain joins TRBV18 to TRBJ2-7; possible D gene TRBD1, 5 bases. V was cut by 3 bases and J by 0 bases, with 15 bases left in between. Germline V lookup: CDR1 KGHSH, CDR2 LQKENI. This CDR3 is 16 amino acids long. CDR3 sequence reads: CASSPTWTPSSYEQYV. CDR3 DNA: TGTGCCAGCTCACCTACCTGGACACCGAGCTCCTACGAGCAGTACGTC.